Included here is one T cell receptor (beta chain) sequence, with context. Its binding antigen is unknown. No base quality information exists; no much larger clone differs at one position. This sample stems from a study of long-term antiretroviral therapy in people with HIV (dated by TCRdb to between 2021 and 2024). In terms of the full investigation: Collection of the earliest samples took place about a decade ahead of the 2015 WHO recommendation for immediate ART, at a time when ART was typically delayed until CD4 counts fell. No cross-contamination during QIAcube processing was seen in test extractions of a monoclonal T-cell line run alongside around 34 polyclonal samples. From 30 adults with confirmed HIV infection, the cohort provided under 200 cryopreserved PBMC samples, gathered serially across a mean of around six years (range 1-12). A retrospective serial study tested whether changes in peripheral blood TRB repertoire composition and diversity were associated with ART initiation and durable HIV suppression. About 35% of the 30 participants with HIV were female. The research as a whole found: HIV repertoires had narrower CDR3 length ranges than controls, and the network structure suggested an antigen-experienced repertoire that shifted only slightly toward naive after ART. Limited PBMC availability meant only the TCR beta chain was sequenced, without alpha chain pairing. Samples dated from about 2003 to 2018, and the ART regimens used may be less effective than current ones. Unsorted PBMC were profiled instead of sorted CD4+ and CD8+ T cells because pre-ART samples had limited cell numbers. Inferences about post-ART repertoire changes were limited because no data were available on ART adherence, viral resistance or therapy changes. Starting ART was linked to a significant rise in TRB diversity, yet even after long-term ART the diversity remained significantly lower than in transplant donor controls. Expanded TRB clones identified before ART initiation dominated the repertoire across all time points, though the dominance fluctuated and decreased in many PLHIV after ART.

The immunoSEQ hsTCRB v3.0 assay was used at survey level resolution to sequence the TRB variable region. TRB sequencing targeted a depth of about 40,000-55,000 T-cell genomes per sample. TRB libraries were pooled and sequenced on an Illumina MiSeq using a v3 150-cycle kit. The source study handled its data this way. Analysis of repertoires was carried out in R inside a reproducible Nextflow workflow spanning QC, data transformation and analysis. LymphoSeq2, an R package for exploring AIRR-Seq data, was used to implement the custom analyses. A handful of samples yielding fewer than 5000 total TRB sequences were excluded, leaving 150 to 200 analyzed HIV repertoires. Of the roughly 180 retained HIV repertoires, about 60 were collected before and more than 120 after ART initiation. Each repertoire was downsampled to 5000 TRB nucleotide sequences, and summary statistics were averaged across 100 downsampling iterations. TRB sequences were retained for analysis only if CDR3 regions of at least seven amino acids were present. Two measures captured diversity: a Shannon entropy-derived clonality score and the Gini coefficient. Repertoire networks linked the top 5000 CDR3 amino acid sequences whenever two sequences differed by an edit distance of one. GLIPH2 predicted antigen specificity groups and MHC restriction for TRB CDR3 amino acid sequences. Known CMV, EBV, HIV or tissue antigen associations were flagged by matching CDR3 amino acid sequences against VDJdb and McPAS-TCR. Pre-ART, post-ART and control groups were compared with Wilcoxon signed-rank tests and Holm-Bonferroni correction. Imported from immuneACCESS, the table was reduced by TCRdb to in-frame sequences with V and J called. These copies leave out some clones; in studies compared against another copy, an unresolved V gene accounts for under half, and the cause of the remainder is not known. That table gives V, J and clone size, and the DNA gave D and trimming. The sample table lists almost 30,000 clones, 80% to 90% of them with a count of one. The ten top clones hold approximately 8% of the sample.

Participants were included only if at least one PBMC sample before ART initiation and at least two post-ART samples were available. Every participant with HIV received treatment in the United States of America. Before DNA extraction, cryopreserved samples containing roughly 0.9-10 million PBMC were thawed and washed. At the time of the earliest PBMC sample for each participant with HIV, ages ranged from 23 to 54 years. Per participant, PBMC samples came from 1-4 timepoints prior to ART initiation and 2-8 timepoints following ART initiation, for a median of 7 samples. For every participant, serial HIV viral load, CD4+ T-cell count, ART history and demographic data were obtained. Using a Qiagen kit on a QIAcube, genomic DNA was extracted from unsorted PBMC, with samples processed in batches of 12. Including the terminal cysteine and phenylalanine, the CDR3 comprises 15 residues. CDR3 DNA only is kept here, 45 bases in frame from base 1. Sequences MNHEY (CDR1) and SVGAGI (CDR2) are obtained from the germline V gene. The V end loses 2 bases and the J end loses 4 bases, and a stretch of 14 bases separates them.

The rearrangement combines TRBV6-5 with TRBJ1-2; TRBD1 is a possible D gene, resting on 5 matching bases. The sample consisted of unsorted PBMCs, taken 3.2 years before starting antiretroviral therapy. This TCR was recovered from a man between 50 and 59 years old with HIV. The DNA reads TGTGCCAGCAGTTACACCTTCAGGGTGAGCTATGGCTACACCTTC. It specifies CASSYTFRVSYGYTF.